These 19 T cell receptor beta chains originate from one sample sequenced in a study of blood T cell repertoires in COVID-19. Here immunoSEQ multiplex PCR was the method, and the copy in TCRdb shows in-frame clones only, minus some. The sample shows under 250,000 clones, about 83% of them seen only once. Sequenced material: PBMCs or T cells enriched from blood (not recorded which). The receptor source for this set is a woman between 40 and 50 years old who had been exposed to COVID-19.

CDR3 in DNA: TGTGCCAGCAGCGACCAGACAGGGGGCGCGTATGGCTACACCTTC. Residues: CASSDQTGGAYGYTF. The V call is TRBV7-9, the J call TRBJ1-2; 10 nucleotides match TRBD1. The CDR3 consists of 15 residues. Germline V gene lookup returns CDR1 SEHNR and CDR2 FQNEAQ (reference sequence). Trimming at V came to 5 bases and at J to 5 bases, leaving 8 bases not matched to a gene.

The V and J genes are TRBV6-5 and TRBJ2-1; 11 bases align to TRBD2. J was trimmed by 9 bases and V by 6 bases; bases with no gene match: 10. CDR1 and CDR2 from the germline V gene are MNHEY and SVGAGI. The CDR3 runs to 15 residues. CDR3 in amino acids: CASRDSGGAGREQFF. The CDR3 DNA reads TGTGCCAGCAGGGATAGCGGGGGGGCAGGTCGTGAGCAGTTCTTC.

The J gene is TRBJ2-3, the V gene TRBV28; 8 bases map to TRBD1. The trim removed 3 bases at V and 2 bases at J, leaving 4 bases unmatched. This CDR3 is built from 15 residues. Germline lookup yields CDR1 MDHEN and CDR2 SYDVKM. CDR3 in amino acids: CASSLGTGNTDTQYF. CDR3 nucleotide sequence: TGTGCCAGCAGTTTGGGGACAGGCAACACAGATACGCAGTATTTT.

The V call is TRBV12-5, the J call TRBJ2-3, with D uncertain. This CDR3 has 11 residues. Germline CDR1 reads LGHNT; CDR2 reads FRNRAP. V was shortened by 3 bases and J by 5 bases, with 3 bases between the two germline ends. CDR3 in amino acids: CASGFVDTQYF. The CDR3 coding sequence is TGTGCTAGTGGTTTCGTAGATACGCAGTATTTT. The full variable domain, rest sourced from reference TRBV12-5 and TRBJ2-3, is DARVTQTPRHKVTEMGQEVTMRCQPILGHNTVFWYRQTMMQGLELLAYFRNRAPLDDSGMPKDRFSAEMPDATLATLKIQPSEPRDSAVYFCASGFVDTQYFGPGTRLTVL.

V gene TRBV12-3 or TRBV12-4 combines with J gene TRBJ1-1; TRBD1 is a possible D gene (5 bases). V lost 6 bases, J lost 7 bases, and 9 bases lay in between. The CDR3 extends over 11 amino acids. CDR3 region: CASSRQIEAFF. Here the CDR3 DNA reads TGTGCCAGCAGCCGACAGATTGAAGCTTTCTTT.

This sequence joins TRBV24-1 and TRBJ1-2, with 7 bases lining up with TRBD1. Looked up from germline, CDR1 is KGHDR and CDR2 is SFDVKD. After removal of 3 bases from V and 4 bases from J, the junction contained 4 bases not matched to a gene. The CDR3 spans 14 residues. The CDR3 DNA follows: TGTGCCACCAGTGATAGTACAGGGGCCTATGGCTACACCTTC. Encoded protein: CATSDSTGAYGYTF.

V is TRBV30 and J is TRBJ2-1; no clear D. CDR1 is GTSNPN and CDR2 is SVGIG in the germline V gene (reference sequence). The CDR3 spans 13 residues. The ends were cut back, 4 bases at V and 3 bases at J, with 10 bases in the middle. The CDR3 nucleotides read TGTGCCTGGAACGGAGAGAGCTACAATGAGCAGTTCTTC. It yields the protein CAWNGESYNEQFF.

The chain employs TRBV7-8 and TRBJ1-2; D is uncertain. V lost 5 bases, J lost 2 bases, and 12 bases lay in between. Germline V lookup: CDR1 SGHVS, CDR2 FQNEAQ. This CDR3 has 14 residues. DNA of the CDR3: TGTGCCAGCAGCCCCAATACTGAAAACTATGGCTACACCTTC. This sequence encodes CASSPNTENYGYTF.

V is TRBV5-1 and J is TRBJ1-4, with D possibly matching TRBD1 (6 bases). Trimming took off 4 bases at V and 0 bases at J, with 16 bases between the two ends. Per germline, CDR1 SGHRS and CDR2 YFSETQ. The CDR3 extends over 17 amino acids. CDR3: CASSPGLDSATNEKLFF. CDR3 nucleotide sequence: TGCGCCAGCAGCCCCGGACTGGACAGTGCAACTAATGAAAAACTGTTTTTT. Using reference TRBV5-1 and TRBJ1-4 for the parts outside the CDR3, the full variable domain is KAGVTQTPRYLIKTRGQQVTLSCSPISGHRSVSWYQQTPGQGLQFLFEYFSETQRNKGNFPGRFSGRQFSNSRSEMNVSTLELGDSALYLCASSPGLDSATNEKLFFGSGTQLSVL.

V gene TRBV2 combines with J gene TRBJ1-1, with D possibly TRBD1 on 5 matching bases. The CDR3 contains 17 residues. The germline CDR1 and CDR2 sequences are SNHLY and FYNNEI. Trimming removed 1 base at V and 0 bases at J, with 15 bases between. The CDR3, as DNA: TGTGCCAGCAGTGAAGTTGGAGGGGTCGGGGTGAACACTGAAGCTTTCTTT. Translating gives CASSEVGGVGVNTEAFF.

CDR3 DNA sequence: TGTGCCTGGAGTGACAGGGGAGATACGCAGTATTTT. Translation gives CAWSDRGDTQYF. This sequence joins TRBV30 and TRBJ2-3; TRBD1 matches at 7 bases. V gave up 1 base and J gave up 5 bases; unmatched junction bases: 0. The CDR3 contains 12 residues. The germline V gene has CDR1 GTSNPN and CDR2 SVGIG (reference sequence).

The V and J genes are TRBV7-3 and TRBJ1-1; 9 nucleotides align to TRBD1. Trimming took 5 bases from V and 5 from J; bases not matched to a gene: 6. Germline assignment: CDR1 SGHTA and CDR2 FQGTGA. This CDR3 region has 14 residues. CDR3 coding DNA: TGTGCCAGCAGCACCACAGGGGGCCGGACTGAAGCTTTCTTT. As protein: CASSTTGGRTEAFF.

CDR3 loop: CASSTGTASASSYNSPLHF. The CDR3 region has the DNA TGTGCCAGCAGCACTGGGACAGCGTCGGCGAGCTCCTATAATTCACCCCTCCACTTT. V gene TRBV9 combines with J gene TRBJ1-6, with 7 bases lining up with TRBD1. After removal of 4 bases from V and 0 bases from J, the junction contained 13 bases not matched to a gene. The CDR3 totals 19 residues. Germline V gene lookup returns CDR1 SGDLS and CDR2 YYNGEE.

The chain has TRBV9 and TRBJ2-7; D is ambiguous. Germline V lookup: CDR1 SGDLS, CDR2 YYNGEE. This CDR3 is built from 13 residues. V shed 3 bases and J shed 5 bases, with 12 bases lying between them. The CDR3 DNA reads TGTGCCAGCAGCGCCCAGGTGGGTAACGAGCAGTACTTC. Translated, it gives CASSAQVGNEQYF.

The rearrangement uses TRBV5-6 and TRBJ1-5; D perhaps matches TRBD1 (6 bases). CDR1 is SGHDT and CDR2 is YYEEEE in the germline V gene. V was pared by 4 bases and J by 6 bases, with 14 bases between. This CDR3 is 14 amino acids long. CDR3 nucleotides: TGTGCCAGCAGCAACGGACAGTTCGGTCAGCCCCAGCATTTT. Amino acid sequence: CASSNGQFGQPQHF.

This rearrangement joins TRBV6-5 to TRBJ1-1, with 8 positions matching TRBD1. Germline-derived CDR1 and CDR2 are MNHEY and SVGAGI. CDR3 size: 15 residues. The V segment lost 5 bases and the J segment 0 bases; nucleotides outside the gene matches: 5. The CDR3, as DNA: TGTGCCAGCAGTAACCGGGACAGGATGAACACTGAAGCTTTCTTT. Amino acid sequence: CASSNRDRMNTEAFF.

The chain joins TRBV5-8 to TRBJ2-3; 8 bases fit TRBD2. Losses at the gene ends were 4 bases for V and 5 bases for J; bases not matched to a gene: 9. This CDR3 is 15 amino acids long. CDR1 is SGHTS and CDR2 is YDEGEE in the germline V gene. The CDR3 DNA is TGTGCCAGCAGCCCAGGGACGCGGGGGGTAGATACGCAGTATTTT. The encoded protein is CASSPGTRGVDTQYF.

The V call is TRBV18, the J call TRBJ1-1; 9 bases fit TRBD1. Looked up from germline, CDR1 is KGHSH and CDR2 is LQKENI. With 3 bases clipped from V and 2 bases from J, the junction kept 4 bases outside the gene matches. This CDR3 comprises 15 residues. The CDR3 nucleotides are TGTGCCAGCTCACCTAGGACAGGGGACAACACTGAAGCTTTCTTT. Translating it yields CASSPRTGDNTEAFF. The variable domain in full, completed from reference TRBV18 and TRBJ1-1, reads NAGVMQNPRHLVRRRGQEARLRCSPMKGHSHVYWYRQLPEEGLKFMVYLQKENIIDESGMPKERFSAEFPKEGPSILRIQQVVRGDSAAYFCASSPRTGDNTEAFFGQGTRLTVV.

The gene calls are TRBV12-5 and TRBJ1-3; 7 bases fit TRBD1. After removal of 1 base from V and 4 bases from J, the junction contained 16 bases not matched to a gene. Germline V gene data show CDR1 as LGHNT and CDR2 as FRNRAP. The CDR3 runs 19 residues. CDR3 coding DNA: TGTGCTAGTGGTTTGGCTTTTTCCGCGACCGGGACAGAAGGAAACACCATATATTTT. This sequence encodes CASGLAFSATGTEGNTIYF.